The T cell receptor (beta chain) described here comes from a study of OX40 agonist ivuxolimab in advanced cancers. Study details: Dose-escalation patients' cancers were hepatocellular carcinoma, melanoma, renal cell or head and neck cancer. Partial responses were achieved by three patients: one hepatocellular carcinoma, two cutaneous melanoma. General study results and limits: Among the lowest peripheral clonal expansion occurred in 0.1-3.0 mg/kg partial responders.

The data were produced by immunoSEQ multiplex PCR, yet TCRdb's version contains in-frame clones alone and is incomplete. The data show around 100,000 clones, more than 95% seen once. As to this clone: Its antigen remains unknown.

The receptor was derived from an adult with an advanced solid tumor such as melanoma, head and neck, liver or kidney cancer. The sequencing here drew on CD4+ or CD8+ T cells sorted from blood, taken in a trial of the OX40 agonist ivuxolimab.

The CDR3 protein is CASSQEEDRASYEQYF. The CDR3 DNA follows: TGTGCCAGCAGCCAAGAGGAGGACAGGGCCTCCTACGAGCAGTACTTC. The chain links TRBV4-2 to TRBJ2-7; 8 bases match TRBD1. Looked up from germline, CDR1 is LGHNA and CDR2 is YNFKEQ. The CDR3 spans 16 residues. Trimming at V came to 0 bases and at J to 0 bases, leaving 4 bases not matched to a gene.